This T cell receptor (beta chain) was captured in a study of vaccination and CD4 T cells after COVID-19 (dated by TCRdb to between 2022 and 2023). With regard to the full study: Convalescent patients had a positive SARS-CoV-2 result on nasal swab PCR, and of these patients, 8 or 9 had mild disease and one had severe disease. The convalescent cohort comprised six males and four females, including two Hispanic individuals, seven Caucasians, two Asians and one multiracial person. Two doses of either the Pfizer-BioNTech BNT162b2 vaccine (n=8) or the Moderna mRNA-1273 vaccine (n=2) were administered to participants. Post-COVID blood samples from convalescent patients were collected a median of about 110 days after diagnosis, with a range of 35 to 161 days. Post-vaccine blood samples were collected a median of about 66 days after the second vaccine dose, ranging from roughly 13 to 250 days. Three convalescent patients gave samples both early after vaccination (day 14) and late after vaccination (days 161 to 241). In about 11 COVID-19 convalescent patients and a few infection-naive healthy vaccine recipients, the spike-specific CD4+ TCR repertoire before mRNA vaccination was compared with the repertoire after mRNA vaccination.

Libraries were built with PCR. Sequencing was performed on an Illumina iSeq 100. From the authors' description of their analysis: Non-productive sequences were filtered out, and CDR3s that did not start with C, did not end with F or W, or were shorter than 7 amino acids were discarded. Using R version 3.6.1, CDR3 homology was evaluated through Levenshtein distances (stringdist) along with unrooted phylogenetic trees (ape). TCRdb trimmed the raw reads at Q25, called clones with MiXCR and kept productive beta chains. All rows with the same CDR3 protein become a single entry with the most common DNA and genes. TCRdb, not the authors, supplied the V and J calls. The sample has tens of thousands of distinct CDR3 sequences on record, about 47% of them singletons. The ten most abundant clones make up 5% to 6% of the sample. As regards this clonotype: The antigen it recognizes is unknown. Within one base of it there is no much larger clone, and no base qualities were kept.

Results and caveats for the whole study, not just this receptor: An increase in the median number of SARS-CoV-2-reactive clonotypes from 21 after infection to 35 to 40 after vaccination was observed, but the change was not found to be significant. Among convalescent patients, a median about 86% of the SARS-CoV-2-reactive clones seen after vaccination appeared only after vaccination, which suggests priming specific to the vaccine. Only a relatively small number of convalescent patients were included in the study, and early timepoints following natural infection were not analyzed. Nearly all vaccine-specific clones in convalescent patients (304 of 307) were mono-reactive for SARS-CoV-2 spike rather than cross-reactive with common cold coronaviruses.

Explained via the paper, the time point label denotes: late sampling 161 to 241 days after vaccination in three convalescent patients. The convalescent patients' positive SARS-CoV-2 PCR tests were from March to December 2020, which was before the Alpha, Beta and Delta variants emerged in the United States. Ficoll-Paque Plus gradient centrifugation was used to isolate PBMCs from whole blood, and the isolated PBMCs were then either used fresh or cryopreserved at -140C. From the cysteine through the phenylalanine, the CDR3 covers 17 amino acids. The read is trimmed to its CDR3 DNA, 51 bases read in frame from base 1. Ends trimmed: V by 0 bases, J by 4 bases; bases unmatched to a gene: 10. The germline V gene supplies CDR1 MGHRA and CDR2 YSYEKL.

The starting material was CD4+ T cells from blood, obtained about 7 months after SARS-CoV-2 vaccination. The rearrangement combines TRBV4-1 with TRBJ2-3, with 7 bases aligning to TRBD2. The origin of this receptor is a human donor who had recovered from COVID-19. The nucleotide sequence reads TGCGCCAGCAGCCAAGATCGTAACGGGAGGCGCCCAGATACGCAGTATTTT. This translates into CASSQDRNGRRPDTQYF.